The rows below give T cell receptor beta chains drawn from one sample of a study of T-cell memory formation after mild COVID-19. A single record per CDR3 protein comes from TCRdb applying MiXCR to the 5' RACE reads. The repertoire has under 200,000 distinct CDR3 sequences, over 10% of them found once; the top ten carry 2.5% to 3.5%. Specimen: PBMCs or a T cell subset sorted from them (not recorded which). The receptors were sampled from a man aged 18 to 30 who had mild COVID-19 (a few samples of this study predate the infection). Cell type and time point are not known. Both conserved end residues are part of each CDR3. The D gene is left open where the match is weak. Where a row states a size, it is once, few, many or the class of an expanded clone; other rows omit it.

clone size,J gene,V gene,D gene,CDR3 DNA,CDR3 protein
-,TRBJ2-7,TRBV19,TRBD1,TGTGCCAGTAGTCTCCCGGGACAGAGGTACGAGCAGTACTTC,CASSLPGQRYEQYF
few,TRBJ1-1,TRBV19,TRBD1,TGTGCCAGTAGCTCCCTCGCCACAGGGGGCACTGAAGCTTTCTTT,CASSSLATGGTEAFF
few,TRBJ2-7,TRBV10-3,TRBD2,TGTGCCATCAGTTCACTAGCGAACACCTACGAGCAGTACTTC,CAISSLANTYEQYF
few,TRBJ2-2,TRBV6-2/TRBV6-3,-,TGTGCCAGCAGCCTGAGAGGGGAGCTGTTTTTT,CASSLRGELFF
-,TRBJ1-1,TRBV6-1,-,TGTGCCAGCACCCGACAGAACACTGAAGCTTTCTTT,CASTRQNTEAFF
few,TRBJ1-1,TRBV20-1,TRBD1,TGCAGGCCCGGGACAGGGGGCGGGGGGTACACTGAAGCTTTCTTT,CRPGTGGGGYTEAFF
few,TRBJ2-2,TRBV6-5,-,TGTGCCGCAGGGAAGTCGAACACCGGGGAGCTGTTTTTT,CAAGKSNTGELFF
few,TRBJ2-1,TRBV3-1,TRBD1,TGTGCCAGCAGCCTAACGGACAGGGTTGACAATGAGCAGTTCTTC,CASSLTDRVDNEQFF
-,TRBJ2-2,TRBV7-3,-,TGTGCCAGCAGCTTAGCCCCGGGACCTGAAAAACACGGGGAGCTGTTTTTT,CASSLAPGPEKHGELFF
-,TRBJ2-7,TRBV5-8,TRBD2,TGTGCCAGCAGCCTACGTGCGGGGGGCCCCTACGAGCAGTACTTC,CASSLRAGGPYEQYF
-,TRBJ2-3,TRBV5-1,-,TGCGCCAGCAGCTTGGCCCAGGGTGAAGATACGCAGTATTTT,CASSLAQGEDTQYF
once,TRBJ1-1,TRBV5-6,-,TGTGCCAGCAGCCCTAGGTGGGGGGTCTGCACTGAAGCTTTCTTT,CASSPRWGVCTEAFF
-,TRBJ2-5,TRBV28,-,TGTGCCAGCACCCGCCCTGGTCGAGGGAAAGAGACCCAGTACTTC,CASTRPGRGKETQYF
-,TRBJ1-4,TRBV5-1,-,TGCGCCAGCAGGACGGGGCCAACTAATGAAAAACTGTTTTTT,CASRTGPTNEKLFF
-,TRBJ1-1,TRBV12-3/TRBV12-4,-,TGTGCCAGCAGTTGGAGGGGGGCCTCATCAACTGAAGCTTTCTTT,CASSWRGASSTEAFF